The 4 T cell receptor beta chains below come from one sample, sequenced in a study of T cells in Graves' hyperthyroidism and ophthalmopathy. RNA transcripts served as the template for amplifying TCR beta CDR3 regions. Carried out on the TCR CDR3, a first-round RT-PCR used the HTBI primer set. MiXCR, run by TCRdb on the multiplex PCR reads, gives a single entry per CDR3 protein. Among more than 500,000 distinct CDR3 sequences listed, under 60% were seen once. The specimen was peripheral blood or thyroid tissue (not recorded which). The receptors were gathered from an adult woman with Graves' disease, either hyperthyroidism or ophthalmopathy (not recorded which).

The CDR3 DNA follows: TGCGCCGTGGGTTTGACCCAGTACTTC. This translates into CAVGLTQYF. The V call is TRBV10-2, the J call TRBJ2-5; D uncertain. The CDR3 spans 9 residues. Per the germline V gene, CDR1 is WSHSY and CDR2 is SAAADI. Trimming pared 11 bases from V and 7 bases from J, leaving 8 bases between.

In its sample, this clonotype was seen a few times. The V gene is TRBV2, the J gene TRBJ1-5; D call uncertain. Germline V CDR1 and CDR2: SNHLY, FYNNEI. The CDR3 length is 14 residues. V was clipped by 4 bases and J by 7 bases, with 14 bases between them. CDR3 residues: CASSVGSAGQPQHF. For the CDR3, the DNA is TGTGCCAGCAGTGTAGGGTCCGCGGGACAGCCCCAGCATTTT.

Only a few counts were recorded for this clonotype. As the CDR3 is not closed by the conserved phenylalanine or tryptophan, this likely results from a read error. No DNA is shown, since the ends of the CDR3 on it are uncertain; the CDR3 is the one TCRdb lists. The J gene is TRBJ1-5, the V gene TRBV19. The germline gives CDR1 LNHDA, CDR2 SQIVND (reference sequence). Both ends counted, the CDR3 spans 9 residues. The CDR3 spells CASSIFGQV.

The chain joins TRBV10-3 to TRBJ2-7; 8 nucleotides agree with TRBD1. V dropped 5 bases and J dropped 5; count of bases not matched to a gene: 5. CDR1 ENHRY and CDR2 SYGVKD come from the germline V gene. CDR3 size: 13 residues. CDR3 sequence reads: CAISRTGQDEQYF. DNA for the CDR3: TGTGCCATCAGTCGGACAGGGCAAGACGAGCAGTACTTC.